Below, 8 T cell receptor beta chains from the same sample are listed, as sequenced in a study of CD8 T cells in ankylosing spondylitis. Study findings and constraints: A TCR beta motif made of 7 to 9 highly homologous variants seemed typical of ankylosing spondylitis blood.

From the 5' RACE reads, TCRdb called clonotypes with MiXCR, one entry per CDR3 protein. The sample shows 300,000 to 400,000 distinct CDR3 sequences, about 20% of them seen only once. These receptors are not linked to any known antigen. Sequencing was carried out using blood, either unsorted or a sorted T cell fraction (not recorded which). The receptors were gathered from a male donor with ankylosing spondylitis.

The V gene is TRBV7-2, the J gene TRBJ1-2; no reliable D call. This CDR3 comprises 14 residues. CDR1 and CDR2 (germline): SGHTA, FQGNSA. Deletions cut 2 bases from V and 7 bases from J, with 14 bases between. CDR3 amino acids: CASSLLAQVGGYTF. The DNA for the CDR3 is TGTGCCAGCAGCTTATTGGCCCAAGTAGGTGGCTACACCTTC.

This clonotype showed up just a few times. The chain uses TRBV3-1 and TRBJ2-3; a weak D match, TRBD1 (6 bases). The V and J ends lost 2 bases and 2 bases respectively, with 23 bases between them. Germline CDR1 LGHDT, CDR2 YNNKEL (reference sequence). This CDR3 contains 19 residues. The CDR3 reads CASSQKLTTGTSHTDTQYF. As DNA, the CDR3 is TGTGCCAGCAGCCAAAAGCTTACCACCGGGACATCACACACAGATACGCAGTATTTT.

This clonotype was recorded a few times. Compared with germline, one end of the junction differs, possibly owing to a read error. The chain joins TRBV20-1 to TRBJ2-1, with 9 bases matching TRBD2. Germline V gene lookup returns CDR1 DFQATT and CDR2 SNEGSKA (reference sequence). The CDR3 is 16 amino acids. CDR3: CCARVAQREVWNEQFF. CDR3 bases: TGCTGTGCTAGAGTCGCCCAGCGGGAGGTCTGGAATGAGCAGTTCTTC.

This clonotype was seen more than once but under ten times. The V call is TRBV29-1, the J call TRBJ1-3; D ambiguous. Germline assignment: CDR1 SQVTM and CDR2 ANQGSEA. The CDR3 loop spans 14 amino acids. With 4 bases removed from V and 0 bases from J, the gap between germline ends came to 10 bases. The CDR3: CSVVLVNSGNTIYF. In nucleotides, the CDR3 is TGCAGCGTTGTTCTGGTCAACTCTGGAAACACCATATATTTT. The full variable domain, with the rest looked up from reference TRBV29-1 and TRBJ1-3, is SAVISQKPSRDICQRGTSLTIQCQVDSQVTMMFWYRQQPGQSLTLIATANQGSEATYESGFVIDKFPISRPNLTFSTLTVSNMSPEDSSIYLCSVVLVNSGNTIYFGEGSWLTVV.

In its sample, this clonotype was seen once. The V call is TRBV20-1, the J call TRBJ2-1; 12 bases are a match to TRBD2. V dropped 1 base and J dropped 1; count of bases not matched to a gene: 2. CDR1 and CDR2 (germline): DFQATT, SNEGSKA (reference sequence). This CDR3 has 16 amino acids. DNA for the CDR3: TGCAGTGCTAGAGCTACTAGCGGGAGGTCCTACAATGAGCAGTTCTTC. Protein sequence: CSARATSGRSYNEQFF.

This clonotype was detected a few times. Here the CDR3 DNA reads TGTGCCATCAGTGAGTGGGGTAGCGGGAGCGCGAACACCGGGGAGCTGTTTTTT. Residues: CAISEWGSGSANTGELFF. The chain has TRBV10-3 and TRBJ2-2; TRBD2 matches 9 bases. With V trimmed by 1 base and J by 0 bases, 6 bases remained unmatched. CDR1 ENHRY and CDR2 SYGVKD come from the germline V gene. CDR3 size: 18 residues.

The rearrangement links TRBV5-1 to TRBJ2-7; tentative D call: TRBD2 (5 bases). The germline V gene has CDR1 SGHRS and CDR2 YFSETQ. This CDR3 has 16 residues. Trimming left V 2 bases short and J 1 base short, with 16 bases between. DNA for the CDR3: TGCGCCAGCAGCTTAGGCGGGCTTGGACCTTCCTACGAGCAGTACTTC. The encoded protein is CASSLGGLGPSYEQYF.

The table lists this clonotype with a few counts. This chain links TRBV20-1 with TRBJ2-7; 7 positions agree with TRBD1. The germline V gene encodes CDR1 DFQATT and CDR2 SNEGSKA (reference sequence). Unmatched junction bases numbered 8, after V lost 6 bases and J lost 3 bases. CDR3 length: 13 amino acids. The CDR3: CSARTGVVYEQYF. Here the CDR3 DNA reads TGCAGTGCCCGTACAGGGGTCGTCTACGAGCAGTACTTC.